This paragraph covers one T cell receptor (beta chain) sequence. Its antigen is not identified. This record comes from a study of radiotherapy plus CTLA-4 blockade in lung cancer. Produced via immunoSEQ multiplex PCR; TCRdb's table is partial and in-frame only. Of over 75,000 clones listed, 75% to 90% were seen once; the top ten hold 0.75% to 0.85%. Overall study results and limits: Among reported predictors of response, early blood T cell clone dynamics with interferon-beta performed best. In blood, after radiotherapy plus ipilimumab, tumor-derived TCR clones expanded.

The V and J ends lost 3 bases and 4 bases respectively, with 13 bases between them. CDR1 and CDR2 (germline): MDHEN, SYDVKM. This CDR3 contains 15 residues. The material was peripheral blood, obtained from a patient treated with radiotherapy plus ipilimumab. The clonotype was recovered from a human donor with non-small cell lung cancer who had stable disease on radiotherapy plus ipilimumab. This chain joins TRBV28 and TRBJ1-5, with D hard to call. The CDR3 region is CASSFPPALNQPQHF. In DNA form, the CDR3 reads TGTGCCAGCAGTTTCCCTCCGGCACTTAATCAGCCCCAGCATTTT.